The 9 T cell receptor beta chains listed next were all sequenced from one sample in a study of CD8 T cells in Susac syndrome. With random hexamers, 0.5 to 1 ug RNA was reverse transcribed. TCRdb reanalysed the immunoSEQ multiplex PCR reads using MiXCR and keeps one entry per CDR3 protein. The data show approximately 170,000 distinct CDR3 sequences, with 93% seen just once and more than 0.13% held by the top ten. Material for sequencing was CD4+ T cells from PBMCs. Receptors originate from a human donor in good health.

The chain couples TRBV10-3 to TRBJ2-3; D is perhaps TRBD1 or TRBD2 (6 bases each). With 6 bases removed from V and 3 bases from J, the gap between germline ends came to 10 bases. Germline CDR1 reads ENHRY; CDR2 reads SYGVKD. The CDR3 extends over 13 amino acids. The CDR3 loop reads CAISGGQTDTQYF. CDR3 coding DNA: TGTGCCATCAGCGGGGGCCAGACAGATACGCAGTATTTT.

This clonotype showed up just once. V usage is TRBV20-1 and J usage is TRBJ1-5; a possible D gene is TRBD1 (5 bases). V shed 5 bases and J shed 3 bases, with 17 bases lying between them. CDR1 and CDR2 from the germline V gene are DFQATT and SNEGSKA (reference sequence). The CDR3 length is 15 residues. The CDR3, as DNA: TGCAGTGCTTTCGGGAGGGGTCCACTCAATCAGCCCCAGCATTTT. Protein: CSAFGRGPLNQPQHF.

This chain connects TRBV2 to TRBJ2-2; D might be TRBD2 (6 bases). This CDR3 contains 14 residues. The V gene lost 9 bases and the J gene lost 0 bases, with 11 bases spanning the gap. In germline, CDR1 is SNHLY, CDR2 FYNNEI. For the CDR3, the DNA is TGTGCCAGTCTTAGCGGAGCGAACACCGGGGAGCTGTTTTTT. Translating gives CASLSGANTGELFF.

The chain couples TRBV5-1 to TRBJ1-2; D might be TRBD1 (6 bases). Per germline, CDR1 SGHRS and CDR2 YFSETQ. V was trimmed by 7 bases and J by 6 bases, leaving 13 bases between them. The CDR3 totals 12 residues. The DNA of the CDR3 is TGCGCCAGCTCGAGAGACAGGAATGGCTACACCTTC. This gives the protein CASSRDRNGYTF.

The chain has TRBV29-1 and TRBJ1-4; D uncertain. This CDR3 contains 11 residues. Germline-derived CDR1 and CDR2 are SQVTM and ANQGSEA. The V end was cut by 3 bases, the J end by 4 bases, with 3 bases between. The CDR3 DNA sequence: TGCAGCGTTGAGGATAATGAAAAACTGTTTTTT. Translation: CSVEDNEKLFF.

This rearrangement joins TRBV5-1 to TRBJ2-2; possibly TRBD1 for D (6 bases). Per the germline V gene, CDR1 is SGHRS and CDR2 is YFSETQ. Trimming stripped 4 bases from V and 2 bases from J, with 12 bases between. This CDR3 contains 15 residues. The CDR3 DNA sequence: TGCGCCAGCAGCACCGGACAGCTTAACACCGGGGAGCTGTTTTTT. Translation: CASSTGQLNTGELFF.

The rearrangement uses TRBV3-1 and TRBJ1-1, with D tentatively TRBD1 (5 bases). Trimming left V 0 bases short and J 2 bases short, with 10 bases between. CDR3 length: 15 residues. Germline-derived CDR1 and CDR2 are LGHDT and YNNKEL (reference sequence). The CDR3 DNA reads TGTGCCAGCAGCCAAGAAGGGACGGCAAACACTGAAGCTTTCTTT. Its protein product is CASSQEGTANTEAFF.

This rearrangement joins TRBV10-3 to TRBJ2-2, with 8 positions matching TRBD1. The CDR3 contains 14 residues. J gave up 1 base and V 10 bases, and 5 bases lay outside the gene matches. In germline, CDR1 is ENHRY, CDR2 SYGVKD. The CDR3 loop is CATLDRGNTGELFF. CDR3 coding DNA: TGTGCCACCTTAGACAGGGGGAACACCGGGGAGCTGTTTTTT.

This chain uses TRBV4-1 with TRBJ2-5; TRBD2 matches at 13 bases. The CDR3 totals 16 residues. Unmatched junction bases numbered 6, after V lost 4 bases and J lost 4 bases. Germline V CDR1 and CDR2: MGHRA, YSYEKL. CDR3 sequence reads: CASSLTSGGPPETQYF. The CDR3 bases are TGCGCCAGCAGCCTGACTAGCGGGGGGCCTCCAGAGACCCAGTACTTC.